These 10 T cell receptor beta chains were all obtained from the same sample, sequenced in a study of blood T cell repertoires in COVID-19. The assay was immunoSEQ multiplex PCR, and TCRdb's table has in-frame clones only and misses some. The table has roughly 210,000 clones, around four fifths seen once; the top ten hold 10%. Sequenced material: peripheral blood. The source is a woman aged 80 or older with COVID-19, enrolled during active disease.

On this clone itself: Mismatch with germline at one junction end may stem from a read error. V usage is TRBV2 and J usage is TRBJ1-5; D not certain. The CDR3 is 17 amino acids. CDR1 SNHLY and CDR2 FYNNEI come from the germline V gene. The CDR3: CPRLPLKTLVRDQPQHF. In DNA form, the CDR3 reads TGCCCTCGCCTCCCTCTCAAAACCCTTGTCCGGGATCAGCCCCAGCATTTT.

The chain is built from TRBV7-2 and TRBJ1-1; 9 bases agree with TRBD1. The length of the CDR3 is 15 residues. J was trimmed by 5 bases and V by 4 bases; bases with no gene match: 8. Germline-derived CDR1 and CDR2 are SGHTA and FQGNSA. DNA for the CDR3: TGTGCCAGCAGCTCTATACAGGGGGCGCGGACTGAAGCTTTCTTT. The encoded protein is CASSSIQGARTEAFF. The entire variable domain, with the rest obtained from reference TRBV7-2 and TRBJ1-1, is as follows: GAGVSQSPSNKVTEKGKDVELRCDPISGHTALYWYRQSLGQGLEFLIYFQGNSAPDKSGLPSDRFSAERTGGSVSTLTIQRTQQEDSAVYLCASSSIQGARTEAFFGQGTRLTVV.

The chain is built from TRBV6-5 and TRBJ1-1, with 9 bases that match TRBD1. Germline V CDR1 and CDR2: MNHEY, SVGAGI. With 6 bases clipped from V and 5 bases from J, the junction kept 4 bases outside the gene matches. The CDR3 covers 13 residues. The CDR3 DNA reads TGTGCCAGCAGGGGACAGGGCGATACTGAAGCTTTCTTT. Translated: CASRGQGDTEAFF.

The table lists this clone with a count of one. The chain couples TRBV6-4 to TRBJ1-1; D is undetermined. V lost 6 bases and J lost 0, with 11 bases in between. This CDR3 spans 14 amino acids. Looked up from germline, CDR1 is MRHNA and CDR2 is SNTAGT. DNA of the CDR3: TGTGCCAGCAGCGGAGTAACCCTGAACACTGAAGCTTTCTTT. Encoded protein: CASSGVTLNTEAFF.

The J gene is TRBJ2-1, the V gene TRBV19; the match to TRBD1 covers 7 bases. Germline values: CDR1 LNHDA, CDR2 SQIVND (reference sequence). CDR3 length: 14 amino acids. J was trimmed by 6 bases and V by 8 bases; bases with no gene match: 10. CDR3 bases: TGTGCCAGTGATTCCGGGACAGCCTTCAATGAGCAGTTCTTC. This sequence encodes CASDSGTAFNEQFF.

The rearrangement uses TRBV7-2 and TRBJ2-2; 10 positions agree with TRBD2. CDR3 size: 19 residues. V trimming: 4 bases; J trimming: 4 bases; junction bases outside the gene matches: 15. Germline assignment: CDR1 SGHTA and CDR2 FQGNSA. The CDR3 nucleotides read TGTGCCAGCAGCTCCGGAGAGGCCTCTAGCGGGGGTTTCACCGGGGAGCTGTTTTTT. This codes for CASSSGEASSGGFTGELFF.

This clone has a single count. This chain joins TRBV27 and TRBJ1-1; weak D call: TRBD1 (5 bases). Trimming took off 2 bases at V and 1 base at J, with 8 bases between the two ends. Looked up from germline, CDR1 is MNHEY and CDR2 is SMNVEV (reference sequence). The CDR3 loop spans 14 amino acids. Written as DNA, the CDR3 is TGTGCCAGCAGTTTAATCCAGGGGAACACTGAAGCTTTCTTT. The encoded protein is CASSLIQGNTEAFF.

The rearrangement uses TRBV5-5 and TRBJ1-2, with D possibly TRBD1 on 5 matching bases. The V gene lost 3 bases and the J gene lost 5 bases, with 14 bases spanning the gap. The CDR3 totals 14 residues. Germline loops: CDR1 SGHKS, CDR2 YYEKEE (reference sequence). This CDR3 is CASSYASGGYGYTF. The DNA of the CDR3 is TGTGCCAGCAGCTACGCGTCGGGGGGGTATGGCTACACCTTC.

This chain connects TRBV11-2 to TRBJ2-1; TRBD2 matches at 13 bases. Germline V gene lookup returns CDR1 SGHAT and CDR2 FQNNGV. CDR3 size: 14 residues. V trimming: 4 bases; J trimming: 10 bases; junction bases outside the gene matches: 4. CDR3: CASSSGLAGSEQFF. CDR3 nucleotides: TGTGCCAGCAGCTCGGGACTAGCGGGGAGCGAGCAGTTCTTC.

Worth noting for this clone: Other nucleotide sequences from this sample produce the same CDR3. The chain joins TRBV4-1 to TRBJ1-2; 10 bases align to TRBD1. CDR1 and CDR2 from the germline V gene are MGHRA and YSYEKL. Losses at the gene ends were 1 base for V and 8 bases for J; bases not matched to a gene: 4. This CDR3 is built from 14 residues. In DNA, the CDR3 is TGCGCCAGCAGCCAAGTTGGACAGGGGGGCGGCTACACCTTC. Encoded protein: CASSQVGQGGGYTF.